A selection of T cell receptor beta chains follows, all from one sample in a study of T cells in localized non-small cell lung cancer. Assay used: immunoSEQ multiplex PCR; TCRdb lists only in-frame clones, some missing. Found here are roughly 27,000 clones, 80% to 95% of them singletons; the top ten hold about 4%. The material sequenced was peripheral blood mononuclear cells, taken before any cancer treatment. These receptor sequences come from a woman aged 35 to 75 with stage III lung adenocarcinoma. Both conserved end residues are part of each CDR3. The D gene is left open where the match is weak. Size values are once, few and many counts, or a class for expanded clones, and some rows have none.

>TRBV27|TRBD1|TRBJ2-2|.
CASSSTGQVHTGELFF
TGTGCCAGCAGTTCCACCGGACAGGTACACACCGGGGAGCTGTTTTTT
>TRBV30|.|TRBJ2-1|.
CAWSVGRYNEQFF
TGTGCCTGGAGTGTAGGGCGATACAATGAGCAGTTCTTC
>TRBV13|.|TRBJ2-7|.
CASSFGRIGDEQYF
TGTGCCAGCAGCTTTGGACGCATAGGGGACGAGCAGTACTTC
>TRBV29-1|.|TRBJ2-1|.
CSGGEVEQFF
TGCAGCGGAGGGGAGGTTGAGCAGTTCTTC
>TRBV5-4|TRBD1|TRBJ2-1|.
CASSFTRDRDNEQFF
TGTGCCAGCAGCTTCACCCGGGACAGGGACAATGAGCAGTTCTTC
>TRBV5-1|TRBD1|TRBJ1-1|.
CASSPGATGGTEAFF
TGCGCCAGCAGCCCCGGGGCGACAGGGGGCACTGAAGCTTTCTTT
>TRBV5-1|.|TRBJ2-1|.
CASSLGQVADEQFF
TGCGCCAGCAGCTTGGGCCAGGTAGCGGATGAGCAGTTCTTC
>TRBV6-5|.|TRBJ2-7|.
CASGPRGAGEQYF
TGTGCCAGCGGGCCTAGGGGGGCGGGAGAGCAGTACTTC
>TRBV7-2|.|TRBJ2-2|.
CASSRIRSGELFF
TGTGCCAGCAGCCGCATACGGTCCGGGGAGCTGTTTTTT
>TRBV11-3|.|TRBJ2-1|.
CASSLGGVGYNEQFF
TGTGCCAGCAGCTTAGGAGGGGTCGGCTACAATGAGCAGTTCTTC
>TRBV11-3|TRBD1|TRBJ2-7|.
CASSRDRDTYEQYF
TGTGCCAGCAGCCGGGACAGGGATACCTACGAGCAGTACTTC
>TRBV30|.|TRBJ1-2|.
CAGVGFNYGYTF
TGTGCCGGGGTAGGATTTAACTATGGCTACACCTTC
>TRBV6-1|.|TRBJ2-2|once
CAITGTLNTGELFF
TGTGCCATAACCGGGACCCTCAACACCGGGGAGCTGTTTTTT
>TRBV11-2|.|TRBJ2-2|.
CASSSSGRGRGNTGELFF
TGTGCCAGCAGCTCCTCGGGGAGAGGACGTGGGAACACCGGGGAGCTGTTTTTT
>TRBV6-5|TRBD1|TRBJ2-1|.
CASSYGGTGDWFF
TGTGCCAGCAGTTACGGCGGGACAGGGGATTGGTTCTTC
>TRBV5-1|TRBD1|TRBJ2-1|.
CASGGTGGSLEQFF
TGCGCCAGCGGCGGGACAGGGGGATCACTTGAGCAGTTCTTC
>TRBV2|TRBD1|TRBJ1-4|.
CASNWWGQGCEKLFF
TGTGCCAGCAACTGGTGGGGACAGGGCTGTGAAAAACTGTTTTTT
>TRBV6-5|.|TRBJ1-5|.
CASSYTASSNQPQHF
TGTGCCAGCAGTTACACAGCTAGTAGCAATCAGCCCCAGCATTTT
>TRBV6-5|.|TRBJ2-6|.
CASSYSSGANVLTF
TGTGCCAGCAGTTACAGCTCTGGGGCCAACGTCCTGACTTTC
>TRBV18|.|TRBJ1-4|.
CASSPTLGGDEKLFF
TGTGCCAGCTCACCAACATTGGGAGGAGATGAAAAACTGTTTTTT
>TRBV2|TRBD1|TRBJ2-7|.
CASSEDRVLSYEQYF
TGTGCCAGCAGTGAGGACAGGGTACTTTCCTACGAGCAGTACTTC
>TRBV19|.|TRBJ1-4|.
CASSIPTGNNEKLFF
TGTGCCAGTAGTATCCCGACGGGTAATAATGAAAAACTGTTTTTT
>TRBV2|.|TRBJ2-7|.
CASRREVGSYEQYF
TGTGCCAGCAGGAGGGAGGTAGGGTCCTACGAGCAGTACTTC
>TRBV7-2|.|TRBJ1-3|.
CASSLGRVNTIYF
TGTGCCAGCAGCTTAGGGAGGGTTAACACCATATATTTT
>TRBV4-3|.|TRBJ2-1|.
CASSLTGPGDNEQFF
TGCGCCAGCAGCCTGACAGGGCCGGGGGACAATGAGCAGTTCTTC
>TRBV7-2|.|TRBJ2-7|.
CASSQTGLLGEQYF
TGTGCCAGCAGCCAAACGGGCCTTTTGGGCGAGCAGTACTTC
>TRBV6-1|.|TRBJ2-7|.
CASSNPYREQYF
TGTGCCAGCAGTAACCCCTATCGCGAGCAGTACTTC
>TRBV5-1|TRBD1|TRBJ2-7|.
CASSPGQGSYEQYF
TGCGCCAGCAGCCCGGGACAGGGCTCCTACGAGCAGTACTTC
>TRBV10-2|.|TRBJ2-7|.
CASSLSYEQYF
TGCGCCAGCAGCTTATCCTACGAGCAGTACTTC
>TRBV15|TRBD2|TRBJ2-3|.
CATSRDRGLAGEKDTQYF
TGTGCCACCAGCAGAGATCGCGGACTAGCGGGAGAAAAAGATACGCAGTATTTT
>TRBV6-1|.|TRBJ1-4|.
CASSELGRTNEKLFF
TGTGCCAGCAGTGAATTAGGTAGAACTAATGAAAAACTGTTTTTT
>TRBV19|.|TRBJ1-5|.
CVSSIEPSNQPQHF
TGTGTCAGTAGTATAGAACCTAGCAATCAGCCCCAGCATTTT
>TRBV7-8|.|TRBJ2-6|.
CASSLYGVPGANVLTF
TGTGCCAGCAGCTTATATGGGGTCCCTGGGGCCAACGTCCTGACTTTC